This TCR beta chain is drawn from a study of control samples from healthy donors and cancer patients. Germline CDR1 reads KGHDR; CDR2 reads SFDVKD. The CDR3 is made up of 13 amino acids. Between the trimmed V and J ends, which lost 8 bases and 3 bases, there was a span of 12 bases. Profiling relied on immunoSEQ multiplex PCR, and the TCRdb table lists in-frame clones only, not all of them. The sample records more than 95,000 clones, 88% being singletons. The TCR comes from a woman in her seventies in good health. The chain employs TRBV24-1 and TRBJ2-5; possible D gene TRBD2, 6 bases. The source material was blood. CDR3 loop: CATTGVGEETQYF. For the CDR3, the DNA is TGTGCCACCACGGGGGTCGGGGAAGAGACCCAGTACTTC.